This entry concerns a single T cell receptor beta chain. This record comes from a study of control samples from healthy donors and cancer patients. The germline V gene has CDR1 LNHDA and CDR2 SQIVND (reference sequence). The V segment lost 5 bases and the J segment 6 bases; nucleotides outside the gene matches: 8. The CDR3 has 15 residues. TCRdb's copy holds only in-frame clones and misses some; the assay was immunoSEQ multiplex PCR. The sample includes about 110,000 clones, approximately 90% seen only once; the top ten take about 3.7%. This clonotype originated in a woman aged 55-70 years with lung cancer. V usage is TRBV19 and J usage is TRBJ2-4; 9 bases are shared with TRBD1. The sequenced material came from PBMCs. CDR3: CASSLGGTGLNIQYF. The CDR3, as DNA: TGTGCCAGTAGTCTGGGCGGGACAGGGTTAAACATTCAGTACTTC. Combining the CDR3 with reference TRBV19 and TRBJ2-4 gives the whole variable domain DGGITQSPKYLFRKEGQNVTLSCEQNLNHDAMYWYRQDPGQGLRLIYYSQIVNDFQKGDIAEGYSVSREKKESFPLTVTSAQKNPTAFYLCASSLGGTGLNIQYFGAGTRLSVL.